A selection of T cell receptor beta chains follows, all from one sample in a study of blood T cell repertoires in COVID-19. Profiling relied on immunoSEQ multiplex PCR, and the TCRdb table lists in-frame clones only, not all of them. The sample contains about 190,000 clones, approximately 78% of which appear only once. Material for sequencing was peripheral blood. These receptor sequences come from a woman aged 80 or over with active or convalescent COVID-19. CDR3s include the opening cysteine and the closing phenylalanine or tryptophan. Fields, in order: V gene, D gene, J gene, clone size, CDR3 protein, CDR3 DNA. The D gene is left open where the match is weak. Clone size is stated in some rows and not others, as once, few, many or a class when expanded.

V gene: TRBV10-3; D gene: .; J gene: TRBJ2-6; clone size: .; CDR3 protein: CAISFQRGANVLTF; CDR3 DNA: TGTGCCATCAGTTTCCAGCGGGGGGCCAACGTCCTGACTTTC
V gene: TRBV12-3/TRBV12-4; D gene: .; J gene: TRBJ1-6; clone size: .; CDR3 protein: CASSFAVNSPLHF; CDR3 DNA: TGTGCCAGCAGTTTTGCAGTTAATTCACCCCTCCACTTT
V gene: TRBV2; D gene: TRBD1; J gene: TRBJ2-7; clone size: .; CDR3 protein: CASSAGGPGGQYF; CDR3 DNA: TGTGCCAGCAGTGCAGGGGGCCCCGGCGGGCAGTACTTC
V gene: TRBV1; D gene: .; J gene: TRBJ2-1; clone size: .; CDR3 protein: CTSSQDRPPPVNQQFF; CDR3 DNA: TGCACCAGCAGCCAAGACAGGCCTCCCCCCGTCAATCAGCAGTTCTTC
V gene: TRBV5-1; D gene: TRBD1; J gene: TRBJ2-5; clone size: .; CDR3 protein: CASSPGTGAVGETQYF; CDR3 DNA: TGCGCCAGCAGCCCGGGGACAGGGGCGGTTGGGGAGACCCAGTACTTC
V gene: TRBV7-8; D gene: .; J gene: TRBJ2-1; clone size: .; CDR3 protein: CASSPQGAGWNEQFF; CDR3 DNA: TGTGCCAGCAGCCCCCAAGGGGCAGGGTGGAATGAGCAGTTCTTC
V gene: TRBV5-1; D gene: TRBD1; J gene: TRBJ2-1; clone size: .; CDR3 protein: CASSLQLGQGPYNEQFF; CDR3 DNA: TGCGCCAGCAGCCTCCAACTTGGACAGGGCCCATACAATGAGCAGTTCTTC
V gene: TRBV21-1; D gene: .; J gene: TRBJ1-6; clone size: .; CDR3 protein: CASSGGGNSPLHF; CDR3 DNA: TGTGCCAGCAGCGGGGGAGGCAATTCACCCCTCCACTTT
V gene: TRBV7-3; D gene: TRBD1; J gene: TRBJ2-2; clone size: .; CDR3 protein: CASSLEGALNTGELFF; CDR3 DNA: TGTGCCAGCAGCTTAGAGGGGGCACTTAACACCGGGGAGCTGTTTTTT
V gene: TRBV6-5; D gene: TRBD1; J gene: TRBJ1-2; clone size: .; CDR3 protein: CASSTGGRGYGYTF; CDR3 DNA: TGTGCCAGCAGCACAGGGGGTAGAGGCTATGGCTACACCTTC
V gene: TRBV6-6; D gene: TRBD2; J gene: TRBJ2-1; clone size: .; CDR3 protein: CASSPLLAGDYNEQFF; CDR3 DNA: TGTGCCAGCAGTCCTTTACTAGCGGGGGATTACAATGAGCAGTTCTTC
V gene: TRBV9; D gene: TRBD2; J gene: TRBJ2-3; clone size: .; CDR3 protein: CASSVGLATRTDTQYF; CDR3 DNA: TGTGCCAGCAGCGTAGGACTAGCGACCCGCACAGATACGCAGTATTTT
V gene: TRBV5-6; D gene: .; J gene: TRBJ1-4; clone size: few; CDR3 protein: CASSLGPGFEEKLFF; CDR3 DNA: TGTGCCAGCAGCTTGGGCCCCGGGTTTGAGGAAAAACTGTTTTTT
V gene: TRBV2; D gene: TRBD1; J gene: TRBJ1-1; clone size: .; CDR3 protein: CASSVWTGNTEAFF; CDR3 DNA: TGTGCCAGCAGTGTGTGGACAGGGAACACTGAAGCTTTCTTT
V gene: TRBV4-2; D gene: TRBD2; J gene: TRBJ2-4; clone size: .; CDR3 protein: CASSQYVAGENIQYF; CDR3 DNA: TGTGCCAGCAGCCAATATGTAGCGGGGGAAAACATTCAGTACTTC
V gene: TRBV5-1; D gene: .; J gene: TRBJ2-5; clone size: .; CDR3 protein: CASSSSRYGETQYF; CDR3 DNA: TGCGCCAGCAGCAGTAGTCGTTACGGGGAGACCCAGTACTTC
V gene: TRBV15; D gene: .; J gene: TRBJ1-1; clone size: .; CDR3 protein: CATSSQGNTEAFF; CDR3 DNA: TGTGCCACCAGCAGTCAGGGCAACACTGAAGCTTTCTTT
V gene: TRBV13; D gene: .; J gene: TRBJ2-4; clone size: .; CDR3 protein: CASSLGRAKNIQYF; CDR3 DNA: TGTGCCAGCAGCTTGGGGCGGGCCAAAAACATTCAGTACTTC
V gene: TRBV3-1/TRBV3-2; D gene: .; J gene: TRBJ2-7; clone size: .; CDR3 protein: CASSRDIFYEQYF; CDR3 DNA: TGTGCCAGCAGCAGGGACATCTTCTACGAGCAGTACTTC
V gene: TRBV28; D gene: .; J gene: TRBJ1-2; clone size: once; CDR3 protein: CASSLGQGRGENYGYTF; CDR3 DNA: TGTGCCAGCAGTTTAGGGCAGGGGCGAGGGGAAAACTATGGCTACACCTTC
V gene: TRBV15; D gene: TRBD1; J gene: TRBJ1-2; clone size: .; CDR3 protein: CATSRDRVYGYTF; CDR3 DNA: TGTGCCACCAGTCGGGACAGGGTCTATGGCTACACCTTC
V gene: TRBV28; D gene: .; J gene: TRBJ1-5; clone size: .; CDR3 protein: CASTMGGYSNQPQHF; CDR3 DNA: TGTGCCAGCACTATGGGGGGATATAGCAATCAGCCCCAGCATTTT
V gene: TRBV28; D gene: .; J gene: TRBJ2-1; clone size: .; CDR3 protein: CASSRADSLERGEQFF; CDR3 DNA: TGTGCCAGCAGTCGCGCGGACTCCCTCGAACGCGGTGAGCAGTTCTTC
V gene: TRBV10-1; D gene: .; J gene: TRBJ2-2; clone size: .; CDR3 protein: CASSAQSTGELFF; CDR3 DNA: TGCGCCAGCAGTGCACAATCCACCGGGGAGCTGTTTTTT
V gene: TRBV12-5; D gene: .; J gene: TRBJ2-7; clone size: .; CDR3 protein: CASGPSGGSEQYF; CDR3 DNA: TGTGCTAGTGGCCCGTCTGGGGGGTCCGAGCAGTACTTC
V gene: TRBV6-1; D gene: TRBD1; J gene: TRBJ1-2; clone size: .; CDR3 protein: CASSEAGQGAGYTF; CDR3 DNA: TGTGCCAGCAGTGAAGCGGGACAGGGGGCTGGCTACACCTTC
V gene: TRBV5-5; D gene: .; J gene: TRBJ1-2; clone size: few; CDR3 protein: CASSLNYGNGYTF; CDR3 DNA: TGTGCCAGCAGCTTGAATTACGGTAACGGCTACACCTTC
V gene: TRBV5-5; D gene: .; J gene: TRBJ2-5; clone size: .; CDR3 protein: CASSSFSVLQETQYF; CDR3 DNA: TGTGCCAGCAGCTCCTTCAGCGTTCTACAAGAGACCCAGTACTTC
V gene: TRBV6-1; D gene: TRBD1; J gene: TRBJ2-7; clone size: .; CDR3 protein: CASSKGSGGLRYEQYF; CDR3 DNA: TGTGCCAGCAGTAAAGGGTCAGGGGGCTTGAGATACGAGCAGTACTTC
V gene: TRBV28; D gene: .; J gene: TRBJ1-1; clone size: once; CDR3 protein: CASSLSGRNTEAFF; CDR3 DNA: TGTGCCAGCAGTTTATCAGGTCGGAACACTGAAGCTTTCTTT
V gene: TRBV4-3; D gene: .; J gene: TRBJ1-2; clone size: .; CDR3 protein: CASSQDSSGYTF; CDR3 DNA: TGCGCCAGCAGCCAAGATTCGAGTGGCTACACCTTC
V gene: TRBV19; D gene: .; J gene: TRBJ1-5; clone size: .; CDR3 protein: CASSKGLPSSNQPQHF; CDR3 DNA: TGTGCCAGTAGTAAGGGACTCCCCAGTAGCAATCAGCCCCAGCATTTT
V gene: TRBV6-6; D gene: TRBD2; J gene: TRBJ2-5; clone size: .; CDR3 protein: CASSYSRGEETQYF; CDR3 DNA: TGTGCCAGCAGTTACTCCCGGGGGGAAGAGACCCAGTACTTC
V gene: TRBV7-9; D gene: TRBD1; J gene: TRBJ1-2; clone size: few; CDR3 protein: CASSLGTGRDYGYTF; CDR3 DNA: TGTGCCAGCAGCTTAGGGACAGGGAGAGACTATGGCTACACCTTC
V gene: TRBV19; D gene: .; J gene: TRBJ1-2; clone size: .; CDR3 protein: CASSTTPGGYTF; CDR3 DNA: TGTGCCAGTAGTACCACCCCAGGGGGCTACACCTTC
V gene: TRBV30; D gene: .; J gene: TRBJ1-2; clone size: .; CDR3 protein: CAWSAIWDTYTF; CDR3 DNA: TGTGCCTGGAGCGCGATTTGGGACACCTACACCTTC
V gene: TRBV6-5; D gene: TRBD1; J gene: TRBJ1-1; clone size: .; CDR3 protein: CASSRQGDQAAFF; CDR3 DNA: TGTGCCAGCAGTAGACAGGGGGACCAGGCCGCTTTCTTT
V gene: TRBV9; D gene: .; J gene: TRBJ1-6; clone size: few; CDR3 protein: CASSVGSGGYNSPLHF; CDR3 DNA: TGTGCCAGCAGCGTAGGGAGTGGGGGGTATAATTCACCCCTCCACTTT
V gene: TRBV6-5; D gene: .; J gene: TRBJ2-3; clone size: .; CDR3 protein: CASSPRGRTDTQYF; CDR3 DNA: TGTGCCAGCAGTCCCAGGGGGAGGACAGATACGCAGTATTTT
V gene: TRBV3-1/TRBV3-2; D gene: TRBD2; J gene: TRBJ2-3; clone size: .; CDR3 protein: CASSLGITSGGTTDTQYF; CDR3 DNA: TGTGCCAGCAGCCTGGGGATTACTAGCGGGGGAACTACAGATACGCAGTATTTT
V gene: TRBV9; D gene: .; J gene: TRBJ2-7; clone size: .; CDR3 protein: CASSVDGEFYEQYF; CDR3 DNA: TGTGCCAGCAGCGTAGACGGAGAATTTTACGAGCAGTACTTC
V gene: TRBV28; D gene: .; J gene: TRBJ2-7; clone size: .; CDR3 protein: CASAVRTDYEQYF; CDR3 DNA: TGTGCCAGTGCAGTTAGGACAGATTACGAGCAGTACTTC
V gene: TRBV2; D gene: .; J gene: TRBJ1-3; clone size: .; CDR3 protein: CASTADSGNTIYF; CDR3 DNA: TGTGCCAGCACCGCAGACTCTGGAAACACCATATATTTT
V gene: TRBV5-1; D gene: .; J gene: TRBJ1-2; clone size: .; CDR3 protein: CASSLGATYGYTF; CDR3 DNA: TGCGCCAGCAGCTTAGGAGCGACCTATGGCTACACCTTC
V gene: TRBV28; D gene: .; J gene: TRBJ2-7; clone size: .; CDR3 protein: CASRFRTKQYF; CDR3 DNA: TGTGCCAGCAGGTTCCGGACAAAGCAGTACTTC
V gene: TRBV5-1; D gene: TRBD1; J gene: TRBJ1-4; clone size: .; CDR3 protein: CASSLEGQGNEKLFF; CDR3 DNA: TGCGCCAGCAGCTTGGAGGGACAGGGTAATGAAAAACTGTTTTTT
V gene: TRBV28; D gene: .; J gene: TRBJ1-2; clone size: .; CDR3 protein: CASSLSGAGYGYTF; CDR3 DNA: TGTGCCAGCAGTCTTAGTGGGGCCGGCTATGGCTACACCTTC
V gene: TRBV4-2; D gene: TRBD1; J gene: TRBJ1-1; clone size: .; CDR3 protein: CASSHSDRGLDTEAFF; CDR3 DNA: TGTGCCAGCAGCCATTCGGACAGGGGGTTAGACACTGAAGCTTTCTTT
V gene: TRBV6-5; D gene: TRBD1; J gene: TRBJ1-3; clone size: .; CDR3 protein: CASTSDRVSGNTIYF; CDR3 DNA: TGTGCCAGCACGTCCGACAGGGTCTCTGGAAACACCATATATTTT
V gene: TRBV5-1; D gene: TRBD2; J gene: TRBJ2-5; clone size: .; CDR3 protein: CASSFWEGKQETQYF; CDR3 DNA: TGCGCCAGCAGCTTTTGGGAGGGTAAACAAGAGACCCAGTACTTC
V gene: TRBV5-1; D gene: TRBD1; J gene: TRBJ1-6; clone size: .; CDR3 protein: CASSLGTGNSPLHF; CDR3 DNA: TGCGCCAGCAGCTTAGGGACAGGGAATTCACCCCTCCACTTT
V gene: TRBV4-2; D gene: .; J gene: TRBJ1-3; clone size: few; CDR3 protein: CASSSPRGFSGNTIYF; CDR3 DNA: TGTGCCAGCTCCAGCCCTCGGGGATTCTCTGGAAACACCATATATTTT
V gene: TRBV25-1; D gene: .; J gene: TRBJ1-1; clone size: few; CDR3 protein: CASSGWAGEAFF; CDR3 DNA: TGTGCCAGCAGTGGGTGGGCCGGCGAAGCTTTCTTT